This T cell receptor (beta chain) was captured by sequencing in a study of CD8 T cells in Susac syndrome. In blood CD8+ and CD4+ T cells, TCR beta underwent sequencing. TEMRA cells were FACS-enriched and CD8+ and CD4+ T cells negatively isolated. Study results and limitations: As the study acknowledged, the number of individuals in its TCR sequencing and HLA analysis was relatively small.

cDNA came from about 0.5 to 1 ug RNA primed by random hexamers. The authors amplified TCR beta CDR3 across 54 Vbeta and 13 Jbeta using immunoSEQ multiplex PCR. TCRdb re-called the immunoSEQ multiplex PCR reads with MiXCR, one entry per CDR3 protein. Here the sample spans about 300,000 distinct CDR3 sequences, 75% to 85% being singletons. V was shortened by 6 bases and J by 4 bases, with 18 bases between the two germline ends. This CDR3 spans 15 amino acids. Germline values: CDR1 SEHNR, CDR2 FQNEAQ (reference sequence). Of note for this clonotype: Its target is not known.

The receptor comes from a human donor with multiple sclerosis. V usage is TRBV7-9 and J usage is TRBJ1-2, with TRBD1 as a possible D gene (6 bases). The material sequenced was CD8+ T cells from PBMCs. The CDR3 protein is CASRSGTRTFYGYTF. In nucleotides, the CDR3 is TGTGCCAGCAGGTCCGGGACACGAACTTTCTATGGCTACACCTTC. Complete variable domain (other parts from reference TRBV7-9 and TRBJ1-2): DTGVSQNPRHKITKRGQNVTFRCDPISEHNRLYWYRQTLGQGPEFLTYFQNEAQLEKSRLLSDRFSAERPKGSFSTLEIQRTEQGDSAMYLCASRSGTRTFYGYTFGSGTRLTVV.